A single sample is the source of the 7 T cell receptor beta chains below, sequenced in a study of graft-versus-host responses after intestinal transplantation. These TCRs' antigens remain unknown. Libraries were prepared by immunoSEQ multiplex PCR; TCRdb keeps only in-frame clonotypes and omits some of them. The sample holds about 130,000 clones, around 90% seen once. The starting material was unstimulated CD4+ T cells sorted from spleen or lymph node cells, obtained before intestinal transplant. These receptors were taken from a human donor who received an intestinal transplant.

Concerning this clone itself: The junction shows a germline mismatch at one end, possibly a read error. The genes are TRBV29-1 and TRBJ1-1; D is possibly TRBD1 (6 bases). This CDR3 is built from 14 residues. CDR1 is SQVTM, CDR2 ANQGSEA, per germline. In DNA, the CDR3 is TGCAGCGTTGGCGAGGGGGGAAGGAACGCTGAAGCTTTCTTT. Protein product: CSVGEGGRNAEAFF.

The chain employs TRBV28 and TRBJ2-1; 11 bases map to TRBD2. Germline CDR1 MDHEN, CDR2 SYDVKM. V lost 5 bases and J lost 8; bases outside the gene matches: 11. The CDR3 runs to 16 residues. CDR3 in amino acids: CASSTLTSGSGDEQFF. CDR3 DNA sequence: TGTGCCAGCAGTACCCTAACTAGCGGGAGCGGCGATGAGCAGTTCTTC.

The chain has TRBV7-2 and TRBJ2-7, with 7 positions matching TRBD1. The V segment lost 1 base and the J segment 4 bases; nucleotides outside the gene matches: 7. The CDR3 runs to 15 residues. The germline V gene has CDR1 SGHTA and CDR2 FQGNSA. The CDR3 sequence: CASSLVGTDMYEQYF. The CDR3 nucleotides are TGTGCCAGCAGCTTAGTTGGGACAGATATGTACGAGCAGTACTTC.

V and J are TRBV27 and TRBJ2-7, with D possibly matching TRBD2 (6 bases). The CDR3 contains 14 residues. Germline V lookup: CDR1 MNHEY, CDR2 SMNVEV (reference sequence). V lost 5 bases to trimming and J lost 2 bases, with 13 bases between them. CDR3 coding DNA: TGTGCCAGCAGTACGGCTAGCGAAACCTACGAGCAGTACTTC. Protein product: CASSTASETYEQYF.

V is TRBV6-6 and J is TRBJ2-1; D is perhaps TRBD1 (6 bases). The CDR3 consists of 14 residues. V was shortened by 4 bases and J by 9 bases, with 16 bases between the two germline ends. Germline assignment: CDR1 MNHNY and CDR2 SVGAGI (reference sequence). CDR3 in DNA: TGTGCCAGCAGTTCCGTGGACCTAGGGGGTGAGCAGTTCTTC. It encodes CASSSVDLGGEQFF.

CDR3 protein: CASSRRRQGSSSYEQYF. The CDR3 DNA sequence: TGTGCCAGCAGCCGCCGACGACAGGGCTCAAGCTCCTACGAGCAGTACTTC. The rearrangement joins TRBV11-2 to TRBJ2-7, with 7 nucleotides matching TRBD1. With V trimmed by 5 bases and J by 0 bases, 13 bases remained unmatched. CDR3 size: 17 residues. CDR1 SGHAT and CDR2 FQNNGV come from the germline V gene.

The chain employs TRBV27 and TRBJ2-2, with TRBD1 identical over 11 bases. The V segment lost 5 bases and the J segment 3 bases; nucleotides outside the gene matches: 5. The V gene's germline CDR1 is MNHEY and CDR2 SMNVEV (reference sequence). This CDR3 has 16 amino acids. CDR3 in amino acids: CASSRDRGTYTGELFF. The CDR3 coding sequence is TGTGCCAGCAGTAGGGACAGGGGGACCTACACCGGGGAGCTGTTTTTT.